The T cell receptor (beta chain) described here comes from a study of cytomegalovirus exposure and HLA in healthy donors. The overall study: Falling in the Caucasian-associated ancestry cluster were about four fifths of around 370 genotyped donors. Findings of the study overall: When the data were analyzed later, several of the most significant clusters appeared to be linked to common viral pathogens.

The study ran its PCR with 60 Vbeta and 13 Jbeta primers. Method: immunoSEQ multiplex PCR; TCRdb's copy keeps in-frame clones and lacks some. The top ten clones hold under 6% of a sample with 130,000 to 150,000 clones, over 70% of them seen once. On this clone itself: No antigen is known for it.

What was sequenced was PBMCs. The source is a man aged 40-50 years in good health and CMV-seronegative.

This CDR3 reads CASSLIRVAQDTQYF. CDR3 bases: TGTGCCAGCAGCTTGATCAGGGTTGCCCAGGATACGCAGTATTTT. The gene calls are TRBV5-5 and TRBJ2-3, with D possibly matching TRBD1 (5 bases). Trimming cost V 1 base and J 6 bases, with 15 bases left between them. Germline CDR1 reads SGHKS; CDR2 reads YYEKEE (reference sequence). This CDR3 has 15 residues.